A selection of T cell receptor beta chains follows, all from one sample in a study of blood T cell repertoires in COVID-19. TCRdb keeps only in-frame clones here, not all; method: immunoSEQ multiplex PCR. In the table there are about 26,000 clones, around 93% of which are singletons. The material sequenced was peripheral blood. Receptors were obtained from a human donor in a cohort sampled during active COVID-19. CDR3s include the opening cysteine and the closing phenylalanine or tryptophan. A D gene is named only where the DNA matches it firmly.

j_call | d_call | v_call | cdr3_aa | cdr3_nt
TRBJ2-5 | TRBD1 | TRBV28 | CASSPIFGTTGDVETQYF | TGTGCCAGCAGTCCCATCTTCGGAACCACAGGGGATGTGGAGACCCAGTACTTC
TRBJ2-6 | - | TRBV9 | CASSVGARVTPGANVLTF | TGTGCCAGCAGCGTCGGTGCCAGGGTAACCCCTGGGGCCAACGTCCTGACTTTC
TRBJ2-3 | TRBD2 | TRBV29-1 | CSVEAGLAGVGGTDTQYF | TGCAGCGTTGAAGCGGGACTAGCGGGGGTTGGGGGCACAGATACGCAGTATTTT
TRBJ1-6 | TRBD1 | TRBV6-4 | CASSTGGSSPLHF | TGTGCCAGCAGTACAGGGGGAAGTTCACCCCTCCACTTT
TRBJ1-1 | - | TRBV28 | CASSPGVGTEAFF | TGTGCCAGCAGTCCAGGGGTTGGGACTGAAGCTTTCTTT
TRBJ1-1 | - | TRBV3-1/TRBV3-2 | CASSQPQGSTEAFF | TGTGCCAGCAGCCAACCCCAGGGGTCCACTGAAGCTTTCTTT
TRBJ2-5 | - | TRBV7-2 | CASSSRRGLQETQYF | TGTGCCAGCAGCTCCCGCCGCGGCCTCCAAGAGACCCAGTACTTC
TRBJ2-1 | - | TRBV20-1 | CSAERDNEQFF | TGCAGTGCTGAACGGGACAATGAGCAGTTCTTC
TRBJ2-1 | TRBD2 | TRBV2 | CASSVMTSGWGEQFF | TGTGCCAGCAGTGTTATGACTAGCGGGTGGGGTGAGCAGTTCTTC
TRBJ1-1 | - | TRBV18 | CASSPDPHMNTEAFF | TGTGCCAGCTCACCAGATCCGCACATGAACACTGAAGCTTTCTTT
TRBJ1-2 | - | TRBV5-1 | CASSFDRNYGYTF | TGCGCCAGCAGCTTCGACAGGAACTATGGCTACACCTTC
TRBJ2-1 | - | TRBV10-3 | CAISGRQDYNEQFF | TGTGCCATCAGTGGTCGGCAGGACTACAATGAGCAGTTCTTC
TRBJ2-3 | TRBD2 | TRBV28 | CASNQRGGPDTQYF | TGTGCCAGCAATCAGCGGGGGGGGCCAGATACGCAGTATTTT